This T cell receptor (beta chain) was documented in a study of blood T cell repertoires in COVID-19. Study-wide context: Acute and convalescent COVID-19 samples came from the United States, Italy and Spain. From T cells, B-cell-depleted T cells, or PBMCs came the material, which was cDNA or gDNA.

In the study's own analysis: The assay estimated nucleated cells by amplifying reference gene primers. Repertoires were generated with immunoSEQ multiplex PCR, while TCRdb's copy carries only in-frame clones and drops some. V and J calls and clone size are as listed in that table; D and trimming were resolved from the DNA. The sample has tens of thousands of clones, about four fifths seen once. Germline-derived CDR1 and CDR2 are LGHDT and YNNKEL (reference sequence). The CDR3 extends over 18 amino acids. V gave up 1 base and J gave up 4 bases; unmatched junction bases: 7. Seattle-derived patients entered the study during active infection and were followed longitudinally.

What was sequenced was peripheral blood. V gene TRBV3-1 (or the pseudogene TRBV3-2) combines with J gene TRBJ2-2, with 12 bases identical to TRBD2. The receptor was derived from a man in his fifties with COVID-19, enrolled during active disease. In DNA, the CDR3 is TGTGCCAGCAGCCAAGGTCTAGCGGGGGGGCCGGGCACCGGGGAGCTGTTTTTT. It is translated as CASSQGLAGGPGTGELFF.